The 29 T cell receptor beta chains below were found in one sample sequenced in a study of STAT5B mutations in CD4+ large granular lymphocyte leukemia (dated by TCRdb to between 2021 and 2022). Library construction relied on the immunoSEQ multiplex PCR assay. TCRdb carries this immuneACCESS record with in-frame sequences only. Its versions omit some clonotypes, under half of them owing to an unresolved V gene in the studies checked, with the rest unexplained. The sample includes fewer than 35,000 clones, with about nine tenths observed a single time. The ten largest clonotypes hold more than 0.75% of the sample. Sequencing input: CD4+ T cells from blood buffy coats. The receptor set was obtained from a human donor in good health.

The chain combines TRBV10-3 with TRBJ2-1, with TRBD2 matching over 7 bases. The germline V gene encodes CDR1 ENHRY and CDR2 SYGVKD. This CDR3 is 16 amino acids long. V shed 4 bases, J shed 3 bases, and the junction held 9 bases outside the gene matches. CDR3 amino acids: CAISGRGTTDYNEQFF. The CDR3 DNA reads TGTGCCATCAGTGGGAGAGGGACTACCGACTACAATGAGCAGTTCTTC.

This chain connects TRBV4-1 to TRBJ1-3, with unresolved D. Germline V gives CDR1 MGHRA, CDR2 YSYEKL. The CDR3 is made up of 18 amino acids. V was clipped by 6 bases and J by 0 bases, with 21 bases between them. Written as DNA, the CDR3 is TGCGCCAGCAGAACCCGTGGCTCCGGGCGGGACTCTGGAAACACCATATATTTT. Encoded protein: CASRTRGSGRDSGNTIYF.

The V gene is TRBV5-1, the J gene TRBJ1-2, with D possibly being TRBD1 (5 bases). The V gene lost 0 bases and the J gene lost 8 bases, with 14 bases spanning the gap. This CDR3 has 14 residues. Germline loops: CDR1 SGHRS, CDR2 YFSETQ. This chain's CDR3 is CASSLAFRDGGYTF. The CDR3 DNA sequence: TGCGCCAGCAGCTTGGCCTTCAGGGACGGGGGCTACACCTTC.

The chain recombines TRBV12-5 with TRBJ2-7, with a weak D call TRBD2 (5 bases). This CDR3 has 12 residues. The germline V gene encodes CDR1 LGHNT and CDR2 FRNRAP. V was cut by 5 bases and J by 2 bases, with 7 bases left in between. The CDR3 DNA follows: TGTGCTAGTGGTCAGACTACCTACGAGCAGTACTTC. This codes for CASGQTTYEQYF. Filled out from reference TRBV12-5 and TRBJ2-7, the complete variable domain reads DARVTQTPRHKVTEMGQEVTMRCQPILGHNTVFWYRQTMMQGLELLAYFRNRAPLDDSGMPKDRFSAEMPDATLATLKIQPSEPRDSAVYFCASGQTTYEQYFGPGTRLTVT.

The V gene is TRBV5-4, the J gene TRBJ2-1; weak D call: TRBD2 (5 bases). V lost 1 base to trimming and J lost 3 bases, with 11 bases between them. The CDR3 loop spans 15 amino acids. Germline V gene sequence: CDR1 SGHNT, CDR2 YYREEE (reference sequence). CDR3 in amino acids: CASSLYGEFYNEQFF. The CDR3 DNA sequence: TGTGCCAGCAGCTTGTACGGGGAGTTCTACAATGAGCAGTTCTTC.

The chain employs TRBV18 and TRBJ1-4; tentative D call: TRBD1 (5 bases). Between the trimmed V and J ends, which lost 3 bases and 8 bases, there was a span of 16 bases. The germline gives CDR1 KGHSH, CDR2 LQKENI. The CDR3 length is 15 residues. CDR3 nucleotide sequence: TGTGCCAGCTCACCTAGTAGGGACGGCGGAGAAAAACTGTTTTTT. It encodes CASSPSRDGGEKLFF.

This sequence joins TRBV21-1 and TRBJ1-5. TRBV21-1 is assigned pseudogene status. The CDR3 loop spans 14 amino acids. CDR3 DNA sequence: TGTGCCAGCAGCATTCGGGGGTCGGGACAGCCCCAGCATTTT. This gives the protein CASSIRGSGQPQHF.

The chain links TRBV7-8 to TRBJ2-3, with a possible D match to TRBD2 (6 bases). The CDR3 length is 14 residues. From germline, CDR1 is SGHVS and CDR2 FQNEAQ. Trimming left V 1 base short and J 6 bases short, with 11 bases between. CDR3 in DNA: TGTGCCAGCAGCTTAGGGGGGACTTCTGATACGCAGTATTTT. Its protein product is CASSLGGTSDTQYF.

The rearrangement joins TRBV28 to TRBJ1-3; no reliable D call. Trimming took off 5 bases at V and 6 bases at J, with 17 bases between the two ends. The germline gives CDR1 MDHEN, CDR2 SYDVKM. This CDR3 comprises 15 residues. The CDR3 DNA reads TGTGCCAGCAGTATTCGCTCCGGAATGGTAAACACCATATATTTT. Protein sequence: CASSIRSGMVNTIYF.

This chain uses TRBV19 with TRBJ2-3; D is perhaps TRBD1 (5 bases). Trimming removed 4 bases at V and 3 bases at J, with 11 bases between. The CDR3 consists of 14 residues. Looked up from germline, CDR1 is LNHDA and CDR2 is SQIVND (reference sequence). CDR3 nucleotides: TGTGCCAGTAGTACCCGACAGTCGACAGATACGCAGTATTTT. Amino acids: CASSTRQSTDTQYF.

The rearrangement uses TRBV2 and TRBJ1-5, with 7 bases aligning to TRBD1. The V segment lost 5 bases and the J segment 6 bases; nucleotides outside the gene matches: 7. Germline CDR1 and CDR2: SNHLY and FYNNEI. The CDR3 contains 14 residues. The CDR3 spells CASSNTGVSQPQHF. CDR3 bases: TGTGCCAGCAGTAATACAGGGGTAAGTCAGCCCCAGCATTTT.

For the CDR3, the DNA is TGTGCCAGCAGCTTAGCCGGAAGCTCCTACAATGAGCAGTTCTTC. Amino acid sequence: CASSLAGSSYNEQFF. The V and J genes are TRBV7-2 and TRBJ2-1; D not resolved. The V gene lost 0 bases and the J gene lost 0 bases, with 6 bases spanning the gap. This CDR3 has 15 amino acids. CDR1 SGHTA and CDR2 FQGNSA come from the germline V gene.

The gene calls are TRBV5-1 and TRBJ1-1; TRBD1 might be the D (6 bases). Trimming took off 4 bases at V and 7 bases at J, with 17 bases between the two ends. Germline V gene sequence: CDR1 SGHRS, CDR2 YFSETQ. The CDR3 sequence is 14 residues long. CDR3 nucleotides: TGCGCCAGCAGCCCAGAAAGGACAGAACGTGAAGCTTTCTTT. This sequence encodes CASSPERTEREAFF.

V gene TRBV7-9 combines with J gene TRBJ1-5, with D perhaps matching TRBD1 (5 bases). The CDR3 loop spans 15 amino acids. Trimming removed 3 bases from V and 3 bases from J, with 12 bases in between. Germline V gives CDR1 SEHNR, CDR2 FQNEAQ (reference sequence). DNA of the CDR3: TGTGCCAGCAGCTTTGGAGGAGGGGTCAATCAGCCCCAGCATTTT. Encoded protein: CASSFGGGVNQPQHF. Together with reference TRBV7-9 and TRBJ1-5, the CDR3 gives the full variable domain: DTGVSQNPRHKITKRGQNVTFRCDPISEHNRLYWYRQTLGQGPEFLTYFQNEAQLEKSRLLSDRFSAERPKGSFSTLEIQRTEQGDSAMYLCASSFGGGVNQPQHFGDGTRLSIL.

This clone was picked up a small number of times. The chain couples TRBV25-1 to TRBJ1-6; perhaps TRBD1 as D (6 bases). Germline loops: CDR1 MGHDK, CDR2 SYGVNS. This CDR3 contains 13 residues. The V and J ends lost 5 bases and 14 bases respectively, with 16 bases between them. CDR3 sequence reads: CASSTGYTMSLHF. DNA for the CDR3: TGTGCCAGCAGTACAGGGTATACGATGTCCCTCCACTTT.

This clone has a single count. The V gene is TRBV9, the J gene TRBJ1-3; no clear D gene. Germline CDR1 SGDLS, CDR2 YYNGEE. V shed 0 bases and J shed 0 bases, with 13 bases lying between them. There are 17 residues in the CDR3. CDR3 in amino acids: CASSVDAFKSSGNTIYF. DNA for the CDR3: TGTGCCAGCAGCGTAGATGCTTTCAAGAGCTCTGGAAACACCATATATTTT.

V and J are TRBV5-1 and TRBJ2-5; 7 bases map to TRBD1. Germline V gene data show CDR1 as SGHRS and CDR2 as YFSETQ. J lost 4 bases, V lost 2 bases, and 2 bases had no gene match. The CDR3 spans 13 residues. The CDR3 loop reads CASSLAGGETQYF. The CDR3, as DNA: TGCGCCAGCAGCTTAGCAGGGGGAGAGACCCAGTACTTC. The full variable domain, in which reference TRBV5-1 and TRBJ2-5 provide the parts outside the CDR3, is KAGVTQTPRYLIKTRGQQVTLSCSPISGHRSVSWYQQTPGQGLQFLFEYFSETQRNKGNFPGRFSGRQFSNSRSEMNVSTLELGDSALYLCASSLAGGETQYFGPGTRLLVL.

This sequence joins TRBV6-5 and TRBJ2-7; D is ambiguous. V was clipped by 4 bases and J by 2 bases, with 18 bases between them. The CDR3 contains 16 residues. Looked up from germline, CDR1 is MNHEY and CDR2 is SVGAGI. The CDR3 loop reads CASSSFPALETYEQYF. The CDR3 DNA sequence: TGTGCCAGCAGTTCCTTCCCGGCGCTCGAGACCTACGAGCAGTACTTC.

This CDR3 is CASSKVGDPSTYEQYF. CDR3 coding DNA: TGTGCCAGCAGCAAAGTCGGGGACCCGAGCACCTACGAGCAGTACTTC. V usage is TRBV21-1 and J usage is TRBJ2-7. TRBV21-1 is marked as a pseudogene. This CDR3 is 16 amino acids long.

The rearrangement uses TRBV7-2 and TRBJ2-3; 7 nucleotides match TRBD2. This CDR3 comprises 13 residues. The germline gives CDR1 SGHTA, CDR2 FQGNSA. Germline trimming cut 7 bases from V and 1 base from J; bases unmatched to any gene: 2. The CDR3 nucleotides are TGTGCCAGCACAACTAGCGGCACAGATACGCAGTATTTT. Encoded protein: CASTTSGTDTQYF.

This rearrangement joins TRBV7-9 to TRBJ2-1, with TRBD1 identical over 11 bases. The CDR3 length is 16 residues. V shed 5 bases and J 3 bases; nucleotides not matched to a gene: 6. Per the germline V gene, CDR1 is SEHNR and CDR2 is FQNEAQ (reference sequence). The CDR3 coding sequence is TGTGCCAGCAGCAGTACGGGACAGGGGGGCTACAATGAGCAGTTCTTC. It is translated as CASSSTGQGGYNEQFF.

This chain links TRBV11-1 with TRBJ1-2; the D gene is possibly TRBD1 (5 bases). From germline, CDR1 is SGHAT and CDR2 FQDESV (reference sequence). The CDR3 extends over 17 amino acids. With 6 bases removed from V and 5 bases from J, the gap between germline ends came to 25 bases. Here the CDR3 reads CASRTGGESRFGYGYTF. The CDR3, as DNA: TGTGCCAGCAGGACTGGGGGGGAATCGAGGTTTGGGTATGGCTACACCTTC. Combining the CDR3 with reference TRBV11-1 and TRBJ1-2 gives the whole variable domain EAEVAQSPRYKITEKSQAVAFWCDPISGHATLYWYRQILGQGPELLVQFQDESVVDDSQLPKDRFSAERLKGVDSTLKIQPAELGDSAMYLCASRTGGESRFGYGYTFGSGTRLTVV.

This clone has only a few counts. The chain carries TRBV27 and TRBJ2-7; D assignment may be TRBD1 or TRBD2 (5 bases each). CDR3 length: 14 residues. V gave up 7 bases and J gave up 2 bases, with 15 bases separating them. Germline V CDR1 and CDR2: MNHEY, SMNVEV (reference sequence). CDR3 in amino acids: CASKTGTLTYEQYF. CDR3 bases: TGTGCCAGCAAAACCGGGACCTTAACCTACGAGCAGTACTTC.

This chain uses TRBV6-5 with TRBJ1-2; a weak D match, TRBD1 (5 bases). Trimming took off 6 bases at V and 5 bases at J, with 13 bases between the two ends. Germline V lookup: CDR1 MNHEY, CDR2 SVGAGI. The CDR3 runs to 13 residues. CDR3 in amino acids: CASRETARYGYTF. For the CDR3, the DNA is TGTGCCAGCAGGGAGACAGCGAGGTATGGCTACACCTTC.

The J gene is TRBJ1-2, the V gene TRBV2; 8 nucleotides line up with TRBD1. The CDR3 is 14 amino acids. The junction had 6 bases not matched to a gene; V was cut back by 5 bases and J by 4 bases. CDR1 SNHLY and CDR2 FYNNEI come from the germline V gene. DNA for the CDR3: TGTGCCAGCAGTCTTAAACAGGGGGTCTATGGCTACACCTTC. Translated, it gives CASSLKQGVYGYTF. The whole variable domain, remainder taken from reference TRBV2 and TRBJ1-2, is EPEVTQTPSHQVTQMGQEVILRCVPISNHLYFYWYRQILGQKVEFLVSFYNNEISEKSEIFDDQFSVERPDGSNFTLKIRSTKLEDSAMYFCASSLKQGVYGYTFGSGTRLTVV.

This clone was observed a single time. CDR3: CASSWAWETQYF. The CDR3 DNA follows: TGTGCCAGCAGCTGGGCCTGGGAGACCCAGTACTTC. The V gene is TRBV7-2, the J gene TRBJ2-5; D is undetermined. Trimming shortened V by 4 bases and J by 5 bases, and 8 bases separated the two germline ends. Germline V gene data show CDR1 as SGHTA and CDR2 as FQGNSA. This CDR3 region has 12 residues.

The V call is TRBV6-6, the J call TRBJ2-7; 7 nucleotides line up with TRBD1. CDR3 length equals 13 residues. Germline V gene lookup returns CDR1 MNHNY and CDR2 SVGAGI (reference sequence). The V and J ends lost 10 bases and 6 bases, in that order; junction bases with no gene match: 12. CDR3 DNA: TGTGCCACCGAATCGACAGGGAGAGGCGAGCAGTACTTC. Its translation: CATESTGRGEQYF.

The chain links TRBV10-1 to TRBJ2-2; 12 positions agree with TRBD2. J lost 6 bases, V lost 5 bases, and 4 bases had no gene match. Germline V lookup: CDR1 WNHNN, CDR2 SYGVQD (reference sequence). There are 15 residues in the CDR3. The CDR3, as DNA: TGCGCCAGCAGTCTAGCGGGAGGGCCGTCCGGGGAGCTGTTTTTT. It specifies CASSLAGGPSGELFF.

The chain combines TRBV14 with TRBJ1-6; D perhaps matches TRBD1 (5 bases). V was pared by 9 bases and J by 0 bases, with 24 bases between. This CDR3 region has 19 residues. Germline loops: CDR1 SGHDN, CDR2 FVKESK. The chain's CDR3 is CARGRGEGSRSSYNSPLHF. As DNA, the CDR3 is TGTGCCAGGGGTCGGGGGGAAGGTTCGAGGAGCTCCTATAATTCACCCCTCCACTTT.